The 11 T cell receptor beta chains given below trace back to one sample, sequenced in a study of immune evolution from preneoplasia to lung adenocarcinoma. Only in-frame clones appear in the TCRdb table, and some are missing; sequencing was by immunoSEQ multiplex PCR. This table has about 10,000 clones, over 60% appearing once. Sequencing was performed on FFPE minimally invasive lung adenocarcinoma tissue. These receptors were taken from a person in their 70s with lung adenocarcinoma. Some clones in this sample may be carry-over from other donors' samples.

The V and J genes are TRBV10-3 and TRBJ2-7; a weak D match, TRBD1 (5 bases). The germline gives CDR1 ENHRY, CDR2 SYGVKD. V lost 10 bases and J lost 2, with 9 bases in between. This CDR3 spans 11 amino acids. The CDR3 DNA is TGTGCCACCCTGGACACCTACGAGCAGTACTTC. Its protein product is CATLDTYEQYF.

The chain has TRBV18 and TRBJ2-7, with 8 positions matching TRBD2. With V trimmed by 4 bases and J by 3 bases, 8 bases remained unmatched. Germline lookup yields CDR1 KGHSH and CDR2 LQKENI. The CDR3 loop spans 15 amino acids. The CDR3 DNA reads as TGTGCCAGCTCACTTGGAGCGGGGGTCTTCTACGAGCAGTACTTC. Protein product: CASSLGAGVFYEQYF. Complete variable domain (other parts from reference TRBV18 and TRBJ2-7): NAGVMQNPRHLVRRRGQEARLRCSPMKGHSHVYWYRQLPEEGLKFMVYLQKENIIDESGMPKERFSAEFPKEGPSILRIQQVVRGDSAAYFCASSLGAGVFYEQYFGPGTRLTVT.

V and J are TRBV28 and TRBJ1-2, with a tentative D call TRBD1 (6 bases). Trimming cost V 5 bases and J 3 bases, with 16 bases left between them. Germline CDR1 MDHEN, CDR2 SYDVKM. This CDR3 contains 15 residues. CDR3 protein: CASSDSWTADYGYTF. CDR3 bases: TGTGCCAGCAGTGATTCATGGACAGCGGACTATGGCTACACCTTC.

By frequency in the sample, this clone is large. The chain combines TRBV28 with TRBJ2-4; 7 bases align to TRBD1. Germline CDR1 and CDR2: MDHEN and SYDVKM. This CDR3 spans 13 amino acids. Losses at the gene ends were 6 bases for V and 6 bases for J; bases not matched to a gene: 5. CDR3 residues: CASSRAGGNIQYF. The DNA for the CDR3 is TGTGCCAGCAGCCGCGCAGGGGGAAACATTCAGTACTTC.

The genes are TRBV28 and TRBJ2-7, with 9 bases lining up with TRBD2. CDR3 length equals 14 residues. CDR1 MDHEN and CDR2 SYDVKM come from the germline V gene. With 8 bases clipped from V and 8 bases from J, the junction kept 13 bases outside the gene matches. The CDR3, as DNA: TGTGCCAGCTCACCTAGATTCGGGACTAGCAAGCAGTACTTC. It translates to CASSPRFGTSKQYF.

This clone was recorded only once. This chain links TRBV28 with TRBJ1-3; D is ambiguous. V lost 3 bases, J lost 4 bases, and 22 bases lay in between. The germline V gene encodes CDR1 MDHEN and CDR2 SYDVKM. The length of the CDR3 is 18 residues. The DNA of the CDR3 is TGTGCCAGCAGTTTCCCTCGCTCCGGGATGGGGAGGGGAAACACCATATATTTT. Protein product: CASSFPRSGMGRGNTIYF.

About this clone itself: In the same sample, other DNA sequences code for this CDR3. CDR3 DNA: TGTGCCAGCAGTTTGGGAGACTATGGCTACACCTTC. Encoded protein: CASSLGDYGYTF. J is TRBJ1-2 and V is TRBV28; no firm D call. The CDR3 covers 12 residues. V lost 3 bases, J lost 3 bases, and 5 bases lay in between. Germline V lookup: CDR1 MDHEN, CDR2 SYDVKM.

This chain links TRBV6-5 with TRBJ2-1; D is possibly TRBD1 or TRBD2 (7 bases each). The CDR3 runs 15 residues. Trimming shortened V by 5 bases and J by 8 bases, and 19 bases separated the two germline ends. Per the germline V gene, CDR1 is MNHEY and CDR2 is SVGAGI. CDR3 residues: CASSTRQGGFDEQFF. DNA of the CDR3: TGTGCCAGCAGTACCCGACAGGGAGGGTTCGATGAGCAGTTCTTC.

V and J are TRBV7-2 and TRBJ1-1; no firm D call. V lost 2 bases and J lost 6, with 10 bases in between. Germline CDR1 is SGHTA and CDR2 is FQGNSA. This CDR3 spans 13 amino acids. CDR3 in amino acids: CASSLNSHSEAFF. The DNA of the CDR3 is TGTGCCAGCAGCTTAAACAGTCACTCTGAAGCTTTCTTT.

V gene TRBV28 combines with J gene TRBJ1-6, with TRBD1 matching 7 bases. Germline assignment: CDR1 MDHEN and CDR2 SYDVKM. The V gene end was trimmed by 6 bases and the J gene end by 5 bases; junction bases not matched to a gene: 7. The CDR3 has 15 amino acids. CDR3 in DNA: TGTGCCAGCAGACTTCCGACAGGGAATAATTCACCCCTCCACTTT. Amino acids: CASRLPTGNNSPLHF.

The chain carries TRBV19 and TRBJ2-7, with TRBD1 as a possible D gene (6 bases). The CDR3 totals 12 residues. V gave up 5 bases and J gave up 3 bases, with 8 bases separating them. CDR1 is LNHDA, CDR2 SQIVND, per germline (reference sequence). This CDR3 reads CASSARGYEQYF. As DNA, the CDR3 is TGTGCCAGTAGTGCCAGGGGCTACGAGCAGTACTTC.